This T cell receptor (beta chain) was retrieved from a study of Ad26.COV2.S vaccination and SARS-CoV-2 variants (dated by TCRdb to about 2021). Regarding the study in general: Donors in the vaccine arm were drawn from COV1001, a phase I-IIa trial of Ad26.COV2.S in healthy adults that was multicentre, randomized, double-blind and placebo-controlled. Participants in the trial were split at random into five groups of five each, receiving low-dose or high-dose Ad26.COV2.S once or twice, or else placebo on both occasions. Investigators did not know the trial group allocation while performing experiments and assessing outcomes. The specificity and breadth of SARS-CoV-2-reactive T cell receptors after Ad26.COV2.S vaccination were assessed by TCRbeta repertoire sequencing. Ad26.COV2.S was administered intramuscularly at 5 x 10^10 or 1 x 10^11 viral particles, either as a single shot or as two shots given 56 days apart. The TCR-sequenced set comprised about 30 samples: around 20 Ad26.COV2.S vaccine recipients, 5 placebo recipients and 8 SARS-CoV-2 convalescent individuals.

What the authors observed across the whole study: It was noted by the authors that total T cell responses may have been underestimated by the TCR breadth and depth analyses. The study lacked the statistical power to compare responses across vaccine doses or regimens. After vaccination, substantial breadth of spike-specific CD8+ and CD4+ T cell responses was reported. Compared with placebo recipients, Ad26.COV2.S recipients showed higher spike-specific TCR breadth (P = 0.0014). Vaccine and placebo recipients had similar non-spike TCR breadth, a finding consistent with the vaccine containing only spike.

The treatment or condition label on this specimen signifies: roughly 18 received Ad26.COV2.S at low or high dose, single or two shots; roughly five received placebo; per-sample allocation not given. Repertoires of vaccine and placebo recipients were sequenced from samples collected on day 63 after the first injection. In Cohort 1b, around 23 adults aged 18-55 years were enrolled at a single site in Boston, USA, between 29 July and 7 August 2020. Ad26.COV2.S was a replication-incompetent adenovirus type 26 vector expressing a prefusion-stabilized SARS-CoV-2 spike protein from the original Wuhan strain. The immunoSEQ Assay was the method used to sequence TCRbeta CDR3 regions. After extraction, genomic DNA underwent amplification by bias-controlled multiplex PCR, followed by high-throughput sequencing. As for how the authors treated the data: Collapsing and filtering of sequences were performed to quantify the absolute abundance of each unique TCRbeta CDR3 region. T cell fraction was estimated by normalization of TCRbeta template counts to usable DNA, with usable DNA being measured through amplification of reference genes present in all nucleated cells. Repertoire TCRs were annotated as SARS-CoV-2-specific by exact matching of V gene, CDR3 amino acid sequence and J gene to a known reactive TCR set. MIRA supplied the reference SARS-CoV-2 TCR set, which was filtered for enrichment in COVID-19-positive ImmuneCODE repertoires so that public or cross-reactive TCRs were removed. Based on the MIRA antigens, annotated TCRs were further analysed at the level of specific ORF or position within ORF. Breadth was defined as annotated unique rearrangements over total unique productive rearrangements; depth was the summed frequency of those rearrangements. Group comparisons of TCR breadth used two-sided Wilcoxon rank-sum tests. TCRdb stores this immuneACCESS table with in-frame sequences only. Part of the clones is absent; in the studies checked, under half of the shortfall reflects unresolved V genes, and no reason is known for the rest. V, J and clone size reflect that table, while D and trimming were determined from the DNA. The sample table lists 350,000 to 400,000 clones, about 85% of them with a count of one. Clones ranked in the top ten supply more than 3% of the sample.

Regarding this clone: What antigen it recognizes has not been identified. The junction departs from germline at one end; a sequencing error may be responsible.

The CDR3, from cysteine to phenylalanine, totals 15 residues. The retained sequence is limited to the CDR3, 45 bases, with the frame set at the first base. The germline V gene supplies CDR1 SGHTA and CDR2 FQGNSA. The sequencing used peripheral blood, collected in a trial of Ad26.COV2.S vaccine versus placebo. The sequence joins TRBV7-2 to TRBJ2-7; TRBD1 is perhaps the D gene, given 6 matching bases. The TCR was taken from a person between 18 and 65 years old who received the Ad26.COV2.S COVID-19 vaccine or a placebo. The DNA sequence reads TGTGCCAGCAGCGTAGCCGGGACAATTCCCTACGAGCAGTACTTC. Its protein reads: CASSVAGTIPYEQYF. With the portions outside the CDR3 filled from the reference TRBV7-2 and TRBJ2-7 genes, the complete variable region becomes GAGVSQSPSNKVTEKGKDVELRCDPISGHTALYWYRQSLGQGLEFLIYFQGNSAPDKSGLPSDRFSAERTGGSVSTLTIQRTQQEDSAVYLCASSVAGTIPYEQYFGPGTRLTVT.